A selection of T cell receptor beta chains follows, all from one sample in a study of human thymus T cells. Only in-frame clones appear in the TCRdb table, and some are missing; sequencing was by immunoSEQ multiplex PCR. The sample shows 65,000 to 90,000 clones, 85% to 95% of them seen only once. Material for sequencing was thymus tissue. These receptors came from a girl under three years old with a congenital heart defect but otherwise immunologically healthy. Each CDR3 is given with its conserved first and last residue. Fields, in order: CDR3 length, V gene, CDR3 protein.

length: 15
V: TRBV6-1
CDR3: CASAGRGGRAYEQYF

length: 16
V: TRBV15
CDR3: CATSRDELADTDTQYF

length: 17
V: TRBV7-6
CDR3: CASSLARGGPSTGELFF

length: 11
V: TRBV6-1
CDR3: CASTERYGYTF

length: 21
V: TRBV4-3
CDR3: CASSQGGARNRQESSTDTQYF

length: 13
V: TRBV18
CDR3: CASSPTEINEQFF

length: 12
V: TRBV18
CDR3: CASSHTSGEQFF

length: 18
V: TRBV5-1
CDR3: CASSLETRRFPSSYEQYF

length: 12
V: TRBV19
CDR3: CAGRDVKGGAFF

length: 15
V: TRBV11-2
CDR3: CASNPHRVNTGELFF

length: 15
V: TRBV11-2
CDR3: CASSPHSGRGNEQFF

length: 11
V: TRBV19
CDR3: CASSSPGELFF

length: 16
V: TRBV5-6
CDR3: CASSVRLAGDADTQYF

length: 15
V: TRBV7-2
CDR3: CASSLCGQRPYGYTF

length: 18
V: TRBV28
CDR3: CASSLMGGLAGNTGELFF

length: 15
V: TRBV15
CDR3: CATSSRTDQGETQYF

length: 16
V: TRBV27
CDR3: CASSLGGQGSFYGYTF

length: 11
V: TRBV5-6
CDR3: CASSYGGELFF

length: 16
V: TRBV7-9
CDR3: CASSLAHSRGGEKLFF

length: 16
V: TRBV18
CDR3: CASSPLEQGCTGELFF

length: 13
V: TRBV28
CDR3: CASREKGGTEAFF

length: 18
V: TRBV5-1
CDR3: CASSPNRGRRGTIYEQYF

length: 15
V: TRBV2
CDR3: CASRVQGGENSPLHF

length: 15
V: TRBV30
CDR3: CAWSVGSGPRGEQFF

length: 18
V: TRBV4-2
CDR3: CASSQDLEASVSQETQYF

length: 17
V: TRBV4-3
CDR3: CASSGGSGRGGNNEQFF

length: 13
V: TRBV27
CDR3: CASSKKYQETQYF

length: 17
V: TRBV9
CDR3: CASSVRGEHRFDNEQFF

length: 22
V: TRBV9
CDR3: CASSPTGGEARGGSTPHNEQFF

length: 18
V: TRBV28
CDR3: CASSEKLTGGFLTDTQYF

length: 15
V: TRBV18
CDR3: CASSPRTGPNTEAFF